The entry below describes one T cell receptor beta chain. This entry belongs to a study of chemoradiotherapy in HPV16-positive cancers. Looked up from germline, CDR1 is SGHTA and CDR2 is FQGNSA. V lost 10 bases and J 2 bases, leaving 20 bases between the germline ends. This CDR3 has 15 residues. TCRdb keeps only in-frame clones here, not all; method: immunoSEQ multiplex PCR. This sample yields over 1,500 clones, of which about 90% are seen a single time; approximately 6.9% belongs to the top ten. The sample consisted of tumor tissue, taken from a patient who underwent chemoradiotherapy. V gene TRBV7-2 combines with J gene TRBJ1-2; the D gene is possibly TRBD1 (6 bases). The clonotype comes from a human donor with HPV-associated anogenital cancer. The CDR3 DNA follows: TGTGCCACCACTAGTGGGGGGCGAGCAAACTATGGCTACACCTTC. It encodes CATTSGGRANYGYTF.